This T cell receptor beta chain was documented in a study of T-cell memory formation after mild COVID-19. General study results and limits: Some clones that responded turned up in pre-infection memory, which suggests that cross-reactive memory joined in. Day 15 to 85 contracting clones showed balanced CD4/CD8; later expanders leaned CD4+.

Regarding this clonotype: Antigen: not known.

TCRdb re-called the 5' RACE reads with MiXCR, one entry per CDR3 protein. This repertoire shows under 300,000 distinct CDR3 sequences, over 7% found once; its top ten account for 22%. The sequenced material came from PBMCs or a T cell subset sorted from them (not recorded which). This sequence was found in a man aged 18 to 35 who had mild COVID-19 (a few samples of this study predate the infection). Cell type and time point are not known.

The CDR3 DNA reads TGTGCCACCAGCAGAGATCAACCGGGCAGCGAAAAACTGTTTTTT. Its protein is CATSRDQPGSEKLFF. The chain employs TRBV15 and TRBJ1-4, with D uncertain. Looked up from germline, CDR1 is LNHNV and CDR2 is YYDKDF (reference sequence). The CDR3 length is 15 residues. The V end was cut by 0 bases, the J end by 8 bases, with 13 bases between.